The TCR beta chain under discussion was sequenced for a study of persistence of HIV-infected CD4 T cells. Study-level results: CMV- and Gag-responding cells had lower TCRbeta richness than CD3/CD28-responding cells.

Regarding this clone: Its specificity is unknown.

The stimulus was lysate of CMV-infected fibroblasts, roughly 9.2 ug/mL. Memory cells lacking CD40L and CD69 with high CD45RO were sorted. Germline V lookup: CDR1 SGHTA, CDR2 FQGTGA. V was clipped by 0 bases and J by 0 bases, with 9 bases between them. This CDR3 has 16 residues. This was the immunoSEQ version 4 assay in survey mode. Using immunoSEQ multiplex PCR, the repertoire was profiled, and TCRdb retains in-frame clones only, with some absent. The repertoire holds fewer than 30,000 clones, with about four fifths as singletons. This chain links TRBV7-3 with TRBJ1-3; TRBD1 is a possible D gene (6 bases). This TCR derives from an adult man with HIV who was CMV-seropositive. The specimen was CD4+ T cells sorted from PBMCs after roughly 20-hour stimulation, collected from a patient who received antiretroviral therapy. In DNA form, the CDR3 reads TGTGCCAGCAGCTTAACAGGGGGGAACTCTGGAAACACCATATATTTT. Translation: CASSLTGGNSGNTIYF.